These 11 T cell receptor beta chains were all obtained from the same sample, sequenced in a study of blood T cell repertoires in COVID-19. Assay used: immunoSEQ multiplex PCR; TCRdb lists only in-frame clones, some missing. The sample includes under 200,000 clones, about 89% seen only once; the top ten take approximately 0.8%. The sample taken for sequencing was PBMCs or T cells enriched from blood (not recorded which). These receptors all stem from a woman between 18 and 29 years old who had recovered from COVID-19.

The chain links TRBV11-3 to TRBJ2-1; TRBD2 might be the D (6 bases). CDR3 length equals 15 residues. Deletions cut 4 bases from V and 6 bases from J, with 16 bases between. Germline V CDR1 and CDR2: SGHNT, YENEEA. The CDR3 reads CASSSGPAEGNEQFF. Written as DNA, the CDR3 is TGTGCCAGCAGCTCGGGACCGGCGGAGGGCAATGAGCAGTTCTTC.

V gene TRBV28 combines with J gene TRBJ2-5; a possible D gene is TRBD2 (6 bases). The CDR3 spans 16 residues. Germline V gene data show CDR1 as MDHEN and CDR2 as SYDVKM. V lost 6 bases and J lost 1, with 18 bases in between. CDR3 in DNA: TGTGCCAGCAGGCCCGGGGCGGGAAGGAGCCAAGAGACCCAGTACTTC. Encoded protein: CASRPGAGRSQETQYF. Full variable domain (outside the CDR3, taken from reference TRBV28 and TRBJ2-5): DVKVTQSSRYLVKRTGEKVFLECVQDMDHENMFWYRQDPGLGLRLIYFSYDVKMKEKGDIPEGYSVSREKKERFSLILESASTNQTSMYLCASRPGAGRSQETQYFGPGTRLLVL.

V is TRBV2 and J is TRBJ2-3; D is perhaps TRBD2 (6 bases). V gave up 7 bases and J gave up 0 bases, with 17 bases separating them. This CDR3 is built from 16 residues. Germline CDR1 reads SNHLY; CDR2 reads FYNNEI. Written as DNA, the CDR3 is TGTGCCAGCACCGATAATGGAGGGTTTAGCACAGATACGCAGTATTTT. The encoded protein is CASTDNGGFSTDTQYF.

The chain's CDR3 is CASSLLPRLSPTFDGYTF. Here the CDR3 DNA reads TGTGCCAGCAGCTTACTTCCACGTTTGTCGCCGACTTTCGATGGCTACACCTTC. V gene TRBV7-3 combines with J gene TRBJ1-2, with D unresolved. The CDR3 contains 18 residues. The germline V gene encodes CDR1 SGHTA and CDR2 FQGTGA. V was trimmed by 2 bases and J by 6 bases, leaving 25 bases between them.

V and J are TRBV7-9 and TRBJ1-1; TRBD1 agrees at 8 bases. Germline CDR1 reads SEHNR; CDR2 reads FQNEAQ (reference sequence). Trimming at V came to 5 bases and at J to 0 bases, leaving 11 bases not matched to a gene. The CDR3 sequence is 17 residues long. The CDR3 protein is CASSPKDREIMNTEAFF. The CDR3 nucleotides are TGTGCCAGCAGCCCTAAGGACAGGGAGATAATGAACACTGAAGCTTTCTTT.

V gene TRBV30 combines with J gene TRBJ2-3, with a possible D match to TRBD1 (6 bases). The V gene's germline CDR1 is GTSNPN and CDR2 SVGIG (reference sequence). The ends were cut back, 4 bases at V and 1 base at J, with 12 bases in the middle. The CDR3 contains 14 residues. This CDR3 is CAWIPTGGTDTQYF. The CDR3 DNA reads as TGTGCCTGGATCCCGACAGGAGGCACAGATACGCAGTATTTT.

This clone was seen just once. The CDR3 DNA reads as TGTGCCAGTAGTATTGGACAGACCCTCTACGAGCAGTACTTC. Translation gives CASSIGQTLYEQYF. V is TRBV19 and J is TRBJ2-7; possible D gene TRBD1, 6 bases. The germline V and J ends were trimmed by 3 bases and 3 bases, with 12 bases remaining between them. CDR1 is LNHDA and CDR2 is SQIVND in the germline V gene (reference sequence). The CDR3 has 14 amino acids.

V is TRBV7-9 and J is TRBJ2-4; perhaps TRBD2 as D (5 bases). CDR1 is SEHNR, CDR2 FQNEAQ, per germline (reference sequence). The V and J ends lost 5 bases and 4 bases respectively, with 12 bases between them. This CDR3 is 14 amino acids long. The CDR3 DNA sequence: TGTGCCAGCAGCGTTTTCGAGGGTAAAAACATTCAGTACTTC. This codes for CASSVFEGKNIQYF.

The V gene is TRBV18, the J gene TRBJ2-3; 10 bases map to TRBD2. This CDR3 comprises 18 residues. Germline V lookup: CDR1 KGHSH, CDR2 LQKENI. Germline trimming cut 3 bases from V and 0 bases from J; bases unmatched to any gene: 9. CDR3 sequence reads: CASSPLRTSGVSTDTQYF. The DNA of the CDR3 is TGTGCCAGCTCACCGCTTCGGACTAGCGGAGTTAGCACAGATACGCAGTATTTT.

The CDR3 DNA reads TGTGCCAGCAGTTTATCCCTCACCGGGACAGCCTATCAGCCCCAGCATTTT. Encoded protein: CASSLSLTGTAYQPQHF. The J gene is TRBJ1-5, the V gene TRBV28; 7 bases fit TRBD1. The CDR3 runs to 17 residues. V was pared by 1 base and J by 5 bases, with 11 bases of the junction left unmatched. CDR1 MDHEN and CDR2 SYDVKM come from the germline V gene.

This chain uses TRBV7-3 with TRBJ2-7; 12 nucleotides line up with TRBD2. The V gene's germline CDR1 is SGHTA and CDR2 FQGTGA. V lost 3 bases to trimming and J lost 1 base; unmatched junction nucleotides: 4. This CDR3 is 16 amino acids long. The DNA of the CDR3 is TGTGCCAGCAGCTTGGATGGGACTAGCGGGTCCTACGAGCAGTACTTC. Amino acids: CASSLDGTSGSYEQYF.